The clone carrying this TCR beta chain was seen a few times. Its antigen is still unknown. Time point described: patch test 3, about 24 weeks after DPC sensitization. Treatment given: therapeutic diphenylcyclopropenone sensitization with weekly scalp DPC. The sample comes from a study of human T cells and chemical hapten exposure. Study outcomes and limitations: Relative to controls, expanded TCRs formed significantly more large CDR3 similarity clusters.

TCRdb reprocessed the RACE reads with MiXCR, giving one entry per CDR3 protein. The table has about 48,000 distinct CDR3 sequences, roughly a tenth seen once. V was cut by 1 base and J by 4 bases, with 11 bases left in between. This CDR3 has 14 residues. CDR1 and CDR2 from the germline V gene are SEHNR and FQNEAQ (reference sequence). The TCR sequence derives from a woman between 35 and 50 years old with alopecia areata. Some clones in this sample may be carry-over from other donors' samples. The gene calls are TRBV7-9 and TRBJ2-7; D call uncertain. Specimen: whole blood, collected in connection with sensitization to the hapten diphenylcyclopropenone (DPC). This chain's CDR3 is CASSLVNREYEQYF. The CDR3 DNA sequence: TGTGCCAGCAGCTTAGTAAATCGAGAATACGAGCAGTACTTC.